Ten or more counts support the clone carrying this TCR beta chain. The data are from a study of T cells in Graves' hyperthyroidism and ophthalmopathy. Across the study: Peripheral blood was acquired at first diagnosis, ahead of any therapy whatsoever.

Researchers took RNA transcripts and amplified the TCR beta CDR3 regions from them. Carried out on the TCR CDR3, a first-round RT-PCR used the HTBI primer set. One entry per CDR3 protein, called by TCRdb with MiXCR from the multiplex PCR reads. The sample shows around 350,000 distinct CDR3 sequences, roughly 15% of them seen only once. CDR1 is LGHNA, CDR2 YNFKEQ, per germline. V lost 1 base, J lost 14 bases, and 27 bases lay in between. CDR3 length: 18 amino acids. The gene calls are TRBV4-2 and TRBJ1-6; D is possibly TRBD1 (5 bases). The TCR was taken from a woman aged 30 to 39 with Graves' hyperthyroidism that later progressed to Graves' ophthalmopathy. The specimen sequenced was blood. The chain's CDR3 is CASSQGSLWGKGLGALHF. In nucleotides, the CDR3 is TGTGCCAGCAGCCAAGGATCGCTATGGGGCAAGGGCCTTGGGGCCCTCCACTTT.